These 16 T cell receptor beta chains were sequenced from one sample in a study of T cell responses to AZD1222 COVID-19 vaccine. Some clones are missing from TCRdb's copy, which holds only in-frame ones; the method was immunoSEQ multiplex PCR. The sample comprises more than 85,000 clones, 88% of which are singletons, and 9.1% rests with the top ten. The sample in question was peripheral blood, obtained on day 0 of AZD1222 vaccination. These receptors were obtained from an adult in good health.

This rearrangement joins TRBV5-1 to TRBJ2-1, with 9 positions matching TRBD2. The CDR3 is 15 amino acids. Germline CDR1 is SGHRS and CDR2 is YFSETQ. V shed 6 bases and J 6 bases; nucleotides not matched to a gene: 10. The CDR3 sequence: CASTPGAGGTNEQFF. The CDR3 DNA reads TGCGCCAGCACCCCAGGGGCGGGAGGGACCAATGAGCAGTTCTTC. Supplemented by reference TRBV5-1 and TRBJ2-1, the full variable domain reads KAGVTQTPRYLIKTRGQQVTLSCSPISGHRSVSWYQQTPGQGLQFLFEYFSETQRNKGNFPGRFSGRQFSNSRSEMNVSTLELGDSALYLCASTPGAGGTNEQFFGPGTRLTVL.

The V and J genes are TRBV12-3 or TRBV12-4 and TRBJ1-3; D remains ambiguous. This CDR3 region has 12 residues. V was clipped by 7 bases and J by 0 bases, with 4 bases between them. The CDR3 region is CASMDSGNTIYF. The CDR3 coding sequence is TGTGCCAGCATGGACTCTGGAAACACCATATATTTT.

The chain links TRBV2 to TRBJ1-6; D might be TRBD1 (6 bases). The CDR3 totals 13 residues. CDR1 is SNHLY, CDR2 FYNNEI, per germline. Between the trimmed V and J ends, which lost 6 bases and 5 bases, there was a span of 8 bases. The CDR3 sequence is CASRDRDNSPLHF. The CDR3 DNA sequence: TGTGCCAGCAGGGACAGAGATAATTCACCCCTCCACTTT.

The chain carries TRBV3-1 (or the pseudogene TRBV3-2) and TRBJ2-1; D perhaps matches TRBD2 (6 bases). Trimming left V 0 bases short and J 10 bases short, with 13 bases between. Looked up from germline, CDR1 is LGHDT and CDR2 is YNNKEL (reference sequence). The CDR3 loop spans 14 amino acids. The chain's CDR3 is CASSQDTGEEEQFF. The CDR3 DNA reads as TGTGCCAGCAGCCAAGATACGGGAGAGGAAGAGCAGTTCTTC.

This sequence joins TRBV18 and TRBJ1-1, with D uncertain. The CDR3 has 15 amino acids. Trimming removed 3 bases from V and 5 bases from J, with 16 bases in between. The germline CDR1 and CDR2 sequences are KGHSH and LQKENI. CDR3 in DNA: TGTGCCAGCTCACCTGACCTTGTCGGCGGAACTGAAGCTTTCTTT. Translating gives CASSPDLVGGTEAFF.

A remark on this clone: Other DNA sequences of this sample code for an identical CDR3. V is TRBV6-5 and J is TRBJ1-5; D not certain. Deletions cut 6 bases from V and 1 base from J, with 7 bases between. Looked up from germline, CDR1 is MNHEY and CDR2 is SVGAGI. The CDR3 consists of 13 residues. CDR3 DNA: TGTGCCAGCAGGGTAGCGAGCAATCAGCCCCAGCATTTT. This gives the protein CASRVASNQPQHF.

The DNA for the CDR3 is TGTGCCAGCAGCCAACAGGGGGCGCGAACAGATACGCAGTATTTT. Amino acids: CASSQQGARTDTQYF. The gene calls are TRBV3-1 (or the pseudogene TRBV3-2) and TRBJ2-3; 8 bases are shared with TRBD1. Germline loops: CDR1 LGHDT, CDR2 YNNKEL (reference sequence). CDR3 length: 15 amino acids. V gave up 2 bases and J gave up 3 bases; unmatched junction bases: 4.

The V gene is TRBV27, the J gene TRBJ1-5; no firm D call. The CDR3 has 14 amino acids. Germline V gene sequence: CDR1 MNHEY, CDR2 SMNVEV (reference sequence). V was cut by 6 bases and J by 4 bases, with 13 bases left in between. This CDR3 reads CASSTTGRNQPQHF. In nucleotides, the CDR3 is TGTGCCAGCAGCACGACCGGGAGAAATCAGCCCCAGCATTTT.

This chain joins TRBV5-1 and TRBJ1-4; no definite D call. This CDR3 region has 14 residues. V dropped 0 bases and J dropped 4 bases, with 7 bases sitting between them. Germline V lookup: CDR1 SGHRS, CDR2 YFSETQ. The CDR3 protein is CASSLGENNEKLFF. In DNA form, the CDR3 reads TGCGCCAGCAGCTTGGGGGAGAATAATGAAAAACTGTTTTTT.

The rearrangement uses TRBV29-1 and TRBJ1-2; D perhaps matches TRBD1 (5 bases). The V end was cut by 7 bases, the J end by 7 bases, with 22 bases between. The CDR3 has 14 residues. The V gene's germline CDR1 is SQVTM and CDR2 ANQGSEA. CDR3 nucleotide sequence: TGCAGCGCTTACCAAGGGGTCAAAAGCGGTGGCTACACCTTC. Protein sequence: CSAYQGVKSGGYTF.

The chain combines TRBV11-2 with TRBJ2-7, with D possibly matching TRBD1 (5 bases). The CDR3 length is 14 residues. CDR1 SGHAT and CDR2 FQNNGV come from the germline V gene. V was pared by 5 bases and J by 1 base, with 12 bases between. CDR3 amino acids: CASSRRTTSYEQYF. CDR3 nucleotides: TGTGCCAGCAGCCGACGGACAACATCCTACGAGCAGTACTTC.

V is TRBV10-3 and J is TRBJ2-5; TRBD1 agrees at 9 bases. Losses at the gene ends were 8 bases for V and 4 bases for J; bases not matched to a gene: 11. CDR1 is ENHRY, CDR2 SYGVKD, per germline. The CDR3 sequence is 15 residues long. The CDR3 DNA follows: TGTGCCATCTACGCCGGGACAGGGAGGGGAGAGACCCAGTACTTC. Protein: CAIYAGTGRGETQYF.

The chain links TRBV6-7 to TRBJ2-2; D possibly corresponds to TRBD1 (6 bases). TRBV6-7 counts as an open reading frame of uncertain function. This CDR3 region has 15 residues. V lost 7 bases and J 0 bases, leaving 12 bases between the germline ends. The CDR3 region has the DNA TGTGCCAGCACCCCCCGGACAGCGAACACCGGGGAGCTGTTTTTT. Protein sequence: CASTPRTANTGELFF.

The chain uses TRBV2 and TRBJ2-1; D gene uncertain. The V and J ends lost 2 bases and 4 bases respectively, with 0 bases between them. Germline loops: CDR1 SNHLY, CDR2 FYNNEI. The CDR3 loop spans 11 amino acids. CDR3 protein: CASSEYNEQFF. For the CDR3, the DNA is TGTGCCAGCAGTGAATACAATGAGCAGTTCTTC. Looking up the rest from reference TRBV2 and TRBJ2-1 gives the full variable domain: EPEVTQTPSHQVTQMGQEVILRCVPISNHLYFYWYRQILGQKVEFLVSFYNNEISEKSEIFDDQFSVERPDGSNFTLKIRSTKLEDSAMYFCASSEYNEQFFGPGTRLTVL.

The rearrangement uses TRBV6-2 or TRBV6-3 and TRBJ1-5; 8 nucleotides align to TRBD1. The germline V gene has CDR1 MNHEY and CDR2 SVGEGT. The CDR3 is 18 amino acids. Losses at the gene ends were 2 bases for V and 5 bases for J; bases not matched to a gene: 14. The CDR3: CASSYAWDRWISDQPQHF. The CDR3 nucleotides read TGTGCCAGCAGTTACGCTTGGGACAGGTGGATTTCGGATCAGCCCCAGCATTTT.

In DNA form, the CDR3 reads TGTGCCACCAGTGTACATCGCGGGAAACCGGGACAGCCCCAGCATTTT. As protein: CATSVHRGKPGQPQHF. The chain links TRBV24-1 to TRBJ1-5, with D uncertain. V lost 5 bases and J lost 7, with 20 bases in between. Germline V CDR1 and CDR2: KGHDR, SFDVKD. The CDR3 spans 16 residues.